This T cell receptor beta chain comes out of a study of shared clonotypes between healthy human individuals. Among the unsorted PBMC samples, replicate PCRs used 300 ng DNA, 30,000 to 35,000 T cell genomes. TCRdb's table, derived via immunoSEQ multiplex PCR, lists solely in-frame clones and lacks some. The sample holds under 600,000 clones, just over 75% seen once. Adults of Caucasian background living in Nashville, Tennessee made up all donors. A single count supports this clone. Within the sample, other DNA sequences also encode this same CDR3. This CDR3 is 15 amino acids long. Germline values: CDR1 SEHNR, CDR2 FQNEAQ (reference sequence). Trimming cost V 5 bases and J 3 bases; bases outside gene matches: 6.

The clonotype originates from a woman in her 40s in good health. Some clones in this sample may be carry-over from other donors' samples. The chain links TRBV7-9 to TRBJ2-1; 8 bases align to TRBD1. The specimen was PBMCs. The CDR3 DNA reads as TGTGCCAGCAGCCCCCAGGGGGCAGGCTACAATGAGCAGTTCTTC. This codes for CASSPQGAGYNEQFF.